The 14 T cell receptor beta chains presented below share a single source sample, sequenced in a study of blood T cell dynamics during melanoma immunotherapy. Time point indicated: pre-treatment baseline. Assay: immunoSEQ multiplex PCR; the TCRdb copy retains only in-frame clones and omits some. There are about 11,000 clones in the sample; approximately 84% occur only once, and about 14% lies in the top ten. The sequencing used blood, collected from a patient treated with checkpoint blockade. Receptor source: a human donor with melanoma.

V gene TRBV10-2 combines with J gene TRBJ2-7; TRBD1 matches at 7 bases. The CDR3 spans 13 residues. Germline V gene data show CDR1 as WSHSY and CDR2 as SAAADI. Trimming at V came to 9 bases and at J to 1 base, leaving 6 bases not matched to a gene. CDR3 DNA sequence: TGCGCCAGTCTCGGGACAGCTTCCTACGAGCAGTACTTC. This translates into CASLGTASYEQYF.

The CDR3 loop reads CASSPLITYEQYF. CDR3 DNA sequence: TGTGCCAGCAGCCCTCTAATCACCTACGAGCAGTACTTC. This chain connects TRBV21-1 to TRBJ2-7; TRBD2, the table's D call, lacks a check against the DNA. TRBV21-1 is annotated as a pseudogene. The CDR3 runs to 13 residues.

The chain employs TRBV19 and TRBJ1-2, with 12 bases lining up with TRBD1. Germline CDR1 LNHDA, CDR2 SQIVND (reference sequence). Unmatched junction bases numbered 8, after V lost 3 bases and J lost 6 bases. CDR3 length equals 16 residues. CDR3: CASSIFGTGGANGYTF. CDR3 DNA sequence: TGTGCCAGTAGTATTTTTGGGACAGGGGGCGCTAATGGCTACACCTTC.

The rearrangement uses TRBV7-9 and TRBJ2-4, with D unresolved. The CDR3 consists of 14 residues. V dropped 4 bases and J dropped 2 bases, with 9 bases sitting between them. Germline V CDR1 and CDR2: SEHNR, FQNEAQ (reference sequence). CDR3 residues: CASSSVETKNIQYF. In nucleotides, the CDR3 is TGTGCCAGCAGCTCAGTCGAAACCAAAAACATTCAGTACTTC. The full variable domain, with the rest looked up from reference TRBV7-9 and TRBJ2-4, is DTGVSQNPRHKITKRGQNVTFRCDPISEHNRLYWYRQTLGQGPEFLTYFQNEAQLEKSRLLSDRFSAERPKGSFSTLEIQRTEQGDSAMYLCASSSVETKNIQYFGAGTRLSVL.

The rearrangement joins TRBV7-5 to TRBJ2-4; the table's D call, TRBD2, has no DNA check behind it. TRBV7-5 is deemed a pseudogene. The CDR3 is 18 residues long. The CDR3 region has the DNA TGTGCCAGCACCTCCCAGGGTAGCGGGGGGTTAGCCAAAAACATTCAGTACTTC. It yields the protein CASTSQGSGGLAKNIQYF.

This clone was observed a single time. The CDR3 loop reads CASSQEYGNREQYF. Written as DNA, the CDR3 is TGCGCCAGCAGCCAAGAATACGGGAATAGGGAGCAGTACTTC. The rearrangement links TRBV4-3 to TRBJ2-7; D might be TRBD2 (5 bases). This CDR3 comprises 14 residues. Trimming left V 0 bases short and J 7 bases short, with 13 bases between. CDR1 is LGHNA, CDR2 YSLEER, per germline.

The chain recombines TRBV19 with TRBJ1-5; D gene uncertain. V lost 7 bases to trimming and J lost 3 bases, with 19 bases between them. The CDR3 sequence is 16 residues long. Germline-derived CDR1 and CDR2 are LNHDA and SQIVND (reference sequence). CDR3 protein: CASTAPFGGPNQPQHF. Here the CDR3 DNA reads TGTGCCAGTACGGCCCCCTTTGGAGGGCCCAATCAGCCCCAGCATTTT.

The gene calls are TRBV7-2 and TRBJ1-3, with 7 bases lining up with TRBD1. The CDR3 is 17 amino acids. Trimming took 1 base from V and 1 from J; bases not matched to a gene: 7. Per the germline V gene, CDR1 is SGHTA and CDR2 is FQGNSA. CDR3 nucleotide sequence: TGTGCCAGCAGCTTAGAGTCAGGGGGTGGATCTGGAAACACCATATATTTT. It is translated as CASSLESGGGSGNTIYF.

The chain has TRBV7-2 and TRBJ2-5; 13 bases line up with TRBD2. The J segment lost 1 base and the V segment lost 4 bases, leaving 3 bases of the junction unmatched. The CDR3 loop spans 16 amino acids. The V gene's germline CDR1 is SGHTA and CDR2 FQGNSA. The CDR3 is CASSSRLAGGQETQYF. DNA for the CDR3: TGTGCCAGCAGCTCAAGACTAGCGGGGGGCCAAGAGACCCAGTACTTC.

The chain couples TRBV29-1 to TRBJ2-7, with 12 bases matching TRBD1. The CDR3 loop spans 13 amino acids. With 5 bases clipped from V and 5 bases from J, the junction kept 4 bases outside the gene matches. Per germline, CDR1 SQVTM and CDR2 ANQGSEA. CDR3 coding DNA: TGCAGCGTTCGGGACAGGGGGCGCGACGAGCAGTACTTC. Translating it yields CSVRDRGRDEQYF.

As regards this clone: One end of the junction is discordant with germline, which a read error may explain. The chain is built from TRBV7-9 and TRBJ1-2; D gene uncertain. The CDR3 covers 14 residues. Germline-derived CDR1 and CDR2 are SEHNR and FQNEAQ (reference sequence). CDR3 region: CASSLGPQEVRYTF. CDR3 nucleotides: TGTGCCAGCAGTTTAGGCCCTCAAGAGGTACGCTACACCTTC.

This chain connects TRBV27 to TRBJ1-2; unclear D gene. Germline-derived CDR1 and CDR2 are MNHEY and SMNVEV (reference sequence). There are 14 residues in the CDR3. V lost 5 bases and J 3 bases, leaving 13 bases between the germline ends. DNA for the CDR3: TGTGCCAGCAGTCTTCGTACGCCTCACTATGGCTACACCTTC. Protein: CASSLRTPHYGYTF.

This rearrangement joins TRBV19 to TRBJ2-5; D gene ambiguous. The length of the CDR3 is 15 residues. From germline, CDR1 is LNHDA and CDR2 SQIVND (reference sequence). Trimming cost V 5 bases and J 0 bases, with 13 bases left between them. The DNA of the CDR3 is TGTGCCAGTAGTGCCCGGGTCGTGTACCAAGAGACCCAGTACTTC. It is translated as CASSARVVYQETQYF.

The genes are TRBV19 and TRBJ1-5; D unclear. The CDR3 covers 13 residues. Per the germline V gene, CDR1 is LNHDA and CDR2 is SQIVND (reference sequence). V was trimmed by 2 bases and J by 9 bases, leaving 11 bases between them. The CDR3 loop is CASSIRDQRPQHF. The CDR3 DNA reads as TGTGCCAGTAGTATAAGGGATCAAAGGCCCCAGCATTTT. Variable domain in full (rest from reference TRBV19 and TRBJ1-5): DGGITQSPKYLFRKEGQNVTLSCEQNLNHDAMYWYRQDPGQGLRLIYYSQIVNDFQKGDIAEGYSVSREKKESFPLTVTSAQKNPTAFYLCASSIRDQRPQHFGDGTRLSIL.